The entry that follows covers one TCR beta chain sequence. The sample originates from a study of early T cells in non-severe SARS-CoV-2 infection. Study-level information: RNA in bulk from unsorted whole blood was sequenced, and chains were unpaired.

Unique molecular identifiers tagged individual cDNA molecules. TCRdb re-called the 5' RACE reads with MiXCR, one entry per CDR3 protein. The sample carries 80,000 or so distinct CDR3 sequences, approximately 12% recorded once. After removal of 1 base from V and 4 bases from J, the junction contained 4 bases not matched to a gene. Germline CDR1 is SGHAT and CDR2 is FQNNGV. CDR3 length: 16 amino acids. Sequences were obtained from whole blood. The rearrangement links TRBV11-2 to TRBJ2-3; 11 nucleotides align to TRBD1. The source is an adult who was a healthcare worker with PCR-confirmed SARS-CoV-2 infection or an uninfected control (not recorded which). The CDR3 sequence: CASSLVGQGVADTQYF. DNA of the CDR3: TGTGCCAGCAGCTTAGTGGGACAGGGGGTAGCAGATACGCAGTATTTT.